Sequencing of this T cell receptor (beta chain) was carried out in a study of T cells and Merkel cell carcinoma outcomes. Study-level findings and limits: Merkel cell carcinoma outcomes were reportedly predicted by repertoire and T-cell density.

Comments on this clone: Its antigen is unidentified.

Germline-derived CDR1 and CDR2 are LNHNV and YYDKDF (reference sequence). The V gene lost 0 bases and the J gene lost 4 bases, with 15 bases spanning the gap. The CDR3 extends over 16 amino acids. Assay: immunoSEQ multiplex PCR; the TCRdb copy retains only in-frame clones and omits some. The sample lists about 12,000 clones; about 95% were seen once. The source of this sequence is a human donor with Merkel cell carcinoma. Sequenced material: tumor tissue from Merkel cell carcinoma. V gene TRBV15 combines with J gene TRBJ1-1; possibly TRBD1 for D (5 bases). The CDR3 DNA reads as TGTGCCACCAGCAGAGATGGTGCGGGGCGAGGCACTGAAGCTTTCTTT. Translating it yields CATSRDGAGRGTEAFF.